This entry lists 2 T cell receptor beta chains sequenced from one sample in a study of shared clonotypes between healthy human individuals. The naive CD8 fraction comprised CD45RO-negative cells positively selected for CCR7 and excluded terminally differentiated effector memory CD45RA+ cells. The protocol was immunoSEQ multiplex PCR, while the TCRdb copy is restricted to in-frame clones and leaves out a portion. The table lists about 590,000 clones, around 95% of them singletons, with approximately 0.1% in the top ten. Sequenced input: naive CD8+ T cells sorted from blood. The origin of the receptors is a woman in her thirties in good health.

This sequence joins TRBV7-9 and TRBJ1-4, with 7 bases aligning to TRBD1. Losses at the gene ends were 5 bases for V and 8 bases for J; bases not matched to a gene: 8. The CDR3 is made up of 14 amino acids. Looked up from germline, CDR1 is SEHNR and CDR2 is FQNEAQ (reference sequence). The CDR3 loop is CASSEDRVGEKLFF. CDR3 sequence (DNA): TGTGCCAGCAGCGAAGACAGGGTTGGGGAAAAACTGTTTTTT.

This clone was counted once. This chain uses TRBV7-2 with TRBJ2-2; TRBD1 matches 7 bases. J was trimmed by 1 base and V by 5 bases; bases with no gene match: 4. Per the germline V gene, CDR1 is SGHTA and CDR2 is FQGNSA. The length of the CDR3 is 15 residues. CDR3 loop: CASSSRDRNTGELFF. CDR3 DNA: TGTGCCAGCAGCAGCCGGGACAGGAACACCGGGGAGCTGTTTTTT. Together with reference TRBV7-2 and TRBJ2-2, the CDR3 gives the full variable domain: GAGVSQSPSNKVTEKGKDVELRCDPISGHTALYWYRQSLGQGLEFLIYFQGNSAPDKSGLPSDRFSAERTGGSVSTLTIQRTQQEDSAVYLCASSSRDRNTGELFFGEGSRLTVL.